This T cell receptor (beta chain) was identified in a study of blood T cell repertoires in COVID-19. V shed 0 bases and J 4 bases; nucleotides not matched to a gene: 5. Germline lookup yields CDR1 MNHEY and CDR2 SVGAGI. The CDR3 runs to 15 residues. This clone turned up a few times. Per the authors' pipeline: Using reference gene primer amplification, nucleated cell counts were estimated. Repertoires were generated with immunoSEQ multiplex PCR, while TCRdb's copy carries only in-frame clones and drops some. V and J calls and clone size are those listed in that table; D and trimming were worked out from the DNA. The sample records roughly 32,000 clones, roughly nine tenths being singletons.

The TCR sequence derives from a man aged 45-65 years with active or convalescent COVID-19. Material for sequencing was peripheral blood. This chain links TRBV6-5 with TRBJ2-7; 8 bases agree with TRBD2. Here the CDR3 reads CASSYSPAGVYEQYF. The CDR3 DNA reads as TGTGCCAGCAGTTACTCCCCAGCGGGAGTGTACGAGCAGTACTTC.